The present T cell receptor (beta chain) was sequenced within a study of STAT5B mutations in CD4+ large granular lymphocyte leukemia (dated by TCRdb to about 2022). Background for the entire study: Among the healthy controls, the CDR3 'QG' motif was associated with a particular HLA allele. The purity of purified fractions was confirmed by flow cytometry on FACSCanto II or FACSVerse to exceed 95% among lymphocytes. The study compared the TCRbeta repertoires of patients with CD4+ T-cell large granular lymphocyte leukemia against those of healthy blood donors.

Overall study outcomes, separate from this receptor: CD4-sorted patient repertoires appeared more clonal than healthy CD4+ repertoires, and this difference persisted after removing the putative leukemic clones. The data were not HLA-matched, and the higher clonality in CD4+ T-LGLL than in CD8+ T-LGLL could be due to the relatively small sample size. Each patient's main leukemic clonotypes were private, but more than 20% of these clonotypes showed up at low frequency in the non-leukemic repertoires of other patients. Enrichment of TRBV06-family usage was observed among the top patient clones (8/27) relative to healthy controls (2/35).

The immunoSEQ assay at survey resolution was used to sequence TCRbeta rearrangements from genomic DNA. The original pipeline was this. A lowest detectable productive clonotype frequency of 2.59 x 10-5 was observed in the TCR sequencing data. Only productive TCRbeta rearrangements, defined as complete and in-frame sequences, were included in the analyses. Sample clonality was computed as Simpson clonality in the immunoSEQ Analyzer version 3.0. Clones were categorized by frequency as very rare, small, medium, large (1-20%) or hyperexpanded (>20%). Generation probabilities were estimated with OLGA 1.2.3, V-gene circos plots were generated with VDJtools, specificities were searched for in VDJdb, and CDR3 motifs were identified with GLIPH. Not all clones reach the TCRdb copy of this immuneACCESS table, which keeps in-frame sequences only. Checked studies attribute under half of the gap to unresolved V genes and leave the rest unexplained. That table is the source of V, J and clone size, and D and trimming were worked out from the DNA. The sample has 30,000 to 35,000 clones on record, approximately 67% of them singletons. Of the sample, approximately 1.6% is held by the ten largest clones.

V is shortened by 4 bases, J by 2 bases, and the region joining them spans 11 bases. The cysteine opens and the phenylalanine closes a CDR3 of 14 amino acids. Only the CDR3 DNA is retained, 42 bases long and in frame from the first base. Looking up the germline V gene yields CDR1 SGHTA and CDR2 FQGTGA. About this clone itself: What antigen it recognizes has not been identified. Base qualities are not recorded, but no much larger clone differs from it by a single base.

The healthy controls were 37 blood donors, and the buffy coats of these donors were supplied by the Finnish Red Cross blood service. All TCR-sequenced material derived from peripheral blood: patient blood samples and healthy donor buffy coats. Peripheral blood mononuclear cells were isolated by Ficoll-Hypaque gradient centrifugation. Magnetic purification was used to isolate CD4+ cells from the buffy coats of the healthy controls. The Gentra Puregene Cell and Tissue kit was used to extract genomic DNA, and a Qubit 2.0 fluorometer was used to measure the amount of genomic DNA. Input material: CD4+ T cells from blood buffy coats. The sequence derives from a human donor in good health. The receptor chain draws on TRBV7-3 and TRBJ2-5; the D gene is possibly TRBD1, with 6 bases matching. The CDR3 protein: CASSSGQPQETQYF. The bases are TGTGCCAGCAGCTCCGGACAGCCTCAAGAGACCCAGTACTTC.